This T cell receptor beta chain emerged from a study of blood T cell repertoires in COVID-19. Overall study context: The cDNA or gDNA used as material had been derived from T cells, B-cell-depleted T cells, or PBMCs.

The CDR3 is 16 residues long. The V segment lost 8 bases and the J segment 2 bases; nucleotides outside the gene matches: 11. CDR1 and CDR2 (germline): ENHRY, SYGVKD. TCRdb keeps only in-frame clones here, not all; method: immunoSEQ multiplex PCR. The sample carries approximately 98,000 clones, over 70% recorded once. This TCR derives from an elderly woman with acute or convalescent COVID-19. Sample: peripheral blood. The chain recombines TRBV10-3 with TRBJ2-3; TRBD2 matches at 9 bases. The DNA for the CDR3 is TGTGCCATCGGGTCTGGGACTAGCCGATCCACAGATACGCAGTATTTT. It codes for CAIGSGTSRSTDTQYF.